This T cell receptor (beta chain) was sequenced for a study of T cells in Graves' hyperthyroidism and ophthalmopathy. General observations from the study: Among thyroid clonotypes expanded above 0.001, most also appeared in blood. Ophthalmopathy, which appeared later, was predicted by the model a median around 6 months before onset.

The CDR3 runs 17 residues. Germline CDR1 reads MRHNA; CDR2 reads SNTAGT. Between the trimmed V and J ends, which lost 7 bases and 7 bases, there was a span of 28 bases. The authors deemed Graves' hyperthyroidism stable absent ophthalmopathy progression within 18 months. The study left out patients who had uncontrolled infection, other autoimmune disease, pregnancy or lactation. This clonotype was seen ten or more times. Its target is not known. What was amplified from RNA transcripts were TCR beta CDR3 regions. When the TCR CDR3 underwent first-round RT-PCR, the HTBI primer set was used. MiXCR, applied by TCRdb to the multiplex PCR reads, yields one record per CDR3 protein. This sample has a few hundred thousand distinct CDR3 sequences, with 19% found just once.

The sequenced sample consisted of blood. This chain uses TRBV6-4 with TRBJ1-1, with unresolved D. The source of this sequence is a woman under 30 with Graves' hyperthyroidism. This CDR3 is CASTAWAGTSDVNEAFF. Written as DNA, the CDR3 is TGTGCCAGCACCGCATGGGCAGGAACCTCTGACGTTAATGAAGCTTTCTTT.